Described below is a single TCR beta chain sequence and its context. This clonotype was seen a handful of times. Its antigen is not yet known. Per-base qualities were not stored, and no clone one base away is much larger. The data stem from a study of CD8 T cells in Susac syndrome (dated by TCRdb to about 2019). With respect to the entire study: Of the Susac syndrome patients who were sequenced, six had clinically active disease and eight or nine were in clinical remission. Susac syndrome patients were therapy-naive, on corticosteroids (some also receiving IVIg), or on IVIg alone at blood withdrawal. Whether CD8+ T cell activation and differentiation in Susac syndrome was antigen driven was tested using repertoire sequencing. The full study reports these points: In the CD4+ T cell repertoire of Susac syndrome patients, clonal expansion was not detected. The number of individuals in the TCR sequencing and HLA analysis was acknowledged as relatively small.

RNA was extracted using the RNeasy kit, and about 0.5 to 1 ug of the RNA was reverse transcribed with random hexamers. The immunoSEQ multiplex PCR assay, covering 54 Vbeta and 13 Jbeta segments, was used to amplify TCR beta CDR3 regions. PCR amplification bias was corrected using a synthetic template baseline for primer optimization and computational correction. The published analysis was carried out like this. Reads were annotated to V, D and J genes according to IMGT and were analyzed with immunoSEQ Analyzer, with only productive sequences retained. Clonality was calculated as one minus the Shannon entropy normalized by log2 of the number of productive unique sequences. Public and private clones were assessed among the 100 most prevalent clones of each patient and control. Clones were defined as Susac-specific when absent from the healthy and MS cohorts, from approximately 970 published viral clones and from other ImmuneACCESS disease sequences. Through fastp at Q25 and MiXCR, TCRdb rebuilt clones from the public reads, retaining in-frame beta chains. Rows are unified per CDR3 protein, each entry keeping the most common DNA and genes. These V and J calls rely on TCRdb rather than the paper's analysis. This sample is represented by 160,000 or so distinct CDR3 sequences; under 95% of them were singletons. The ten largest account for 0.12% of the sample.

Peripheral blood CD8+ and CD4+ T cells from healthy donors, Susac syndrome patients and multiple sclerosis patients were profiled using high-throughput TCR beta sequencing. Susac syndrome patients met recently defined diagnostic criteria for definite or probable disease. Bulk CD8+ and CD4+ T cells were purified magnetically by negative isolation, whereas CD8+ TEMRA cells were enriched by FACS. Blood was collected in EDTA tubes and processed within 24 hours, with PBMCs isolated through density gradient centrifugation. PBMCs intended for TCR sequencing were cryopreserved in liquid nitrogen and were subsequently thawed in a 37 degrees C water bath. A purity of at least 90% was achieved for sorted or isolated CD4+, CD8+ and CD8+ TEMRA cells. This clonotype was obtained from a human donor with Susac syndrome. The sequencing input was CD4+ T cells from PBMCs.

This receptor carries the CDR3 CASSEGEGETQYF. At the DNA level, the sequence is TGTGCCAGCAGTGAAGGCGAGGGAGAGACCCAGTACTTC. Recombination connected TRBV2 to TRBJ2-5, and TRBD2 may be the D gene, going by 5 matching bases. Per the germline V gene, SNHLY is the CDR1 and FYNNEI is the CDR2. Trimming costs V 1 base and J 4 bases, and their ends lie 7 bases apart. From the cysteine up to the phenylalanine, the CDR3 has a length of 13 residues. The entry retains the CDR3 DNA only, 39 bases that are in frame from base 1.